This is a list of T cell receptor beta chains from one sample in a study of PD-1 blockade in classical Hodgkin lymphoma. Clones were read by immunoSEQ multiplex PCR, and TCRdb kept only the in-frame ones, dropping some. The data contain 25,000 to 30,000 clones, about three quarters of them singletons. Source: CD4+ T cells from blood, taken at baseline. The receptors come from a human donor with classical Hodgkin lymphoma. The CDR3 runs from the conserved cysteine through the conserved F or W. Each record gives: D gene, V gene, J gene, CDR3 DNA, CDR3 protein. D genes are given only for firm matches.

>TRBD1|TRBV5-1|TRBJ1-1
TGCGCCAGCAGCTTACAGGGGGCTTTGAACACTGAAGCTTTCTTT
CASSLQGALNTEAFF
>NA|TRBV18|TRBJ1-1
TGTGCCAGCTCACCTAGGGGAGAGAACACTGAAGCTTTCTTT
CASSPRGENTEAFF
>NA|TRBV2|TRBJ1-6
TGTGCCAGCAGTGCGGACCGGGTGGGAAATTCACCCCTCCACTTT
CASSADRVGNSPLHF
>NA|TRBV19|TRBJ1-3
TGTGCCAGTAGCCCGACTGGAGGAAACACCATATATTTT
CASSPTGGNTIYF
>NA|TRBV6-5|TRBJ1-5
TGTGCCAGCAGTTACTCCGGGTCCAGCAATCAGCCCCAGCATTTT
CASSYSGSSNQPQHF
>TRBD2|TRBV5-4|TRBJ2-3
TGTGCCAGCAGCTTTTTACGGGACTACCTAGACACAGATACGCAGTATTTT
CASSFLRDYLDTDTQYF
>TRBD1|TRBV7-9|TRBJ2-3
TGTGCCAGCAGCGCCTTCCGGGACAGGGTGACAGATACGCAGTATTTT
CASSAFRDRVTDTQYF
>NA|TRBV29-1|TRBJ2-1
TGCAGCGTGGAAGACGTGGCAGACTACAATGAGCAGTTCTTC
CSVEDVADYNEQFF
>TRBD1|TRBV19|TRBJ1-1
TGTGCCAGCAGACTACAGGGGGCGAGTACTGAAGCTTTCTTT
CASRLQGASTEAFF
>NA|TRBV27|TRBJ2-3
TGTGCCAGCAGTTTAACGGGTAGCACAGATACGCAGTATTTT
CASSLTGSTDTQYF
>NA|TRBV5-1|TRBJ1-6
TGCGCCAGCAGCTTGAATGCAGGGTTGTCACCCCTCCACTTT
CASSLNAGLSPLHF
>NA|TRBV10-1|TRBJ1-1
TGCGCCAGCAGTGAGTCGGGAAGGGGGAACACTGAAGCTTTCTTT
CASSESGRGNTEAFF
>TRBD1|TRBV7-8|TRBJ1-6
TGTGCCAGCAGCTTGGACAGGGGGAATAATTCACCCCTCCACTTT
CASSLDRGNNSPLHF
>NA|TRBV11-2|TRBJ1-1
TGTGCCAGCAGCCCCCGTCAGAACACTGAAGCTTTCTTT
CASSPRQNTEAFF
>NA|TRBV25-1|TRBJ2-7
TGTGCCAGCAGCCCCGCATGGGGTGGACGGTACGAGCAGTACTTC
CASSPAWGGRYEQYF
>TRBD1|TRBV10-1|TRBJ1-2
TGCGCCAGCAGGGGACAGGGGGTTATTGGCTACACCTTC
CASRGQGVIGYTF
>TRBD1|TRBV5-4|TRBJ1-2
TGTGCCAGCAGCTTGGTTGGACAGGACTATGGCTACACCTTC
CASSLVGQDYGYTF